This T cell receptor beta chain was sequenced for a study of blood T cell repertoires in COVID-19. As to this clone: Other nucleotide sequences in the sample specify the same CDR3.

TCRdb's copy holds only in-frame clones and misses some; the assay was immunoSEQ multiplex PCR. The sample comprises some 68,000 clones, 90% of which are singletons, and under 0.65% rests with the top ten. V lost 5 bases and J 6 bases, leaving 14 bases between the germline ends. Germline V CDR1 and CDR2: SGHVS, FQNEAQ. The CDR3 contains 15 residues. The chain links TRBV7-8 to TRBJ1-6; D is unresolved. The specimen sequenced was peripheral blood. The sequence was obtained from a man aged 50-60 years with COVID-19, enrolled during active disease. Written as DNA, the CDR3 is TGTGCCAGCAGCCTACGGACGGGAAGTAATTCACCCCTCCACTTT. It codes for CASSLRTGSNSPLHF.